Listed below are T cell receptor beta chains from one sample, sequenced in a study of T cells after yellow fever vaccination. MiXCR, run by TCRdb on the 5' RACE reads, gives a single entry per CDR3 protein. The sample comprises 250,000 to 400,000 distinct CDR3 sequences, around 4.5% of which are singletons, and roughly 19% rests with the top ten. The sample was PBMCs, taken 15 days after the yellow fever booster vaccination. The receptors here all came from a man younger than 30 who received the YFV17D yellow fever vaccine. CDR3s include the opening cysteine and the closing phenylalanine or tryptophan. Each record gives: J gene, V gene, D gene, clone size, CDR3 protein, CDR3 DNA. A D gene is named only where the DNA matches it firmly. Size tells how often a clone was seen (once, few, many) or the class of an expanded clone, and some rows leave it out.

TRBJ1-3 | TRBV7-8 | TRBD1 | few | CASSPVQGASGNTIYF | TGTGCCAGCAGCCCAGTACAGGGGGCTTCTGGAAACACCATATATTTT
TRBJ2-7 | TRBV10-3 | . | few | CAISRDTSYEQYF | TGTGCCATCAGTCGGGACACCTCCTACGAGCAGTACTTC
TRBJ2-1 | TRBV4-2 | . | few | CASSQEGVRDEQFF | TGTGCCAGCAGCCAAGAAGGGGTTAGGGATGAGCAGTTCTTC
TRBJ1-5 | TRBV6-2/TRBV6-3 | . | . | CASTDLDNQPQHF | TGTGCCAGCACCGACTTAGACAATCAGCCCCAGCATTTT
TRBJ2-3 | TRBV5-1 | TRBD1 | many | CASSIQTGGPEDTQYF | TGCGCCAGCAGCATCCAGACAGGGGGCCCGGAAGATACGCAGTATTTT
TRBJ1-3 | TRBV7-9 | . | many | CASSLVWGASGNTIYF | TGTGCCAGCAGCTTGGTTTGGGGGGCCTCTGGAAACACCATATATTTT
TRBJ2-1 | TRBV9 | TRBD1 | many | CASSVAGGQGFYEQFF | TGTGCCAGCAGCGTAGCTGGGGGACAGGGGTTTTATGAGCAGTTCTTC
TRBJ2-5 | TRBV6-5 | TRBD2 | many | CASSLAGLAGSQETQYF | TGTGCCAGCAGCCTTGCCGGACTAGCGGGGTCGCAAGAGACCCAGTACTTC
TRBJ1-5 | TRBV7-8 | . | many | CASSLIEDQPQHF | TGTGCCAGCAGCTTAATCGAGGATCAGCCCCAGCATTTT
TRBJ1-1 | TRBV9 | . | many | CASSEGKSVNTEAFF | TGTGCCAGCAGCGAGGGGAAGTCAGTGAACACTGAAGCTTTCTTT
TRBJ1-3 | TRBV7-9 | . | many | CASSLPGISSGNTIYF | TGTGCCAGCAGCTTACCAGGGATCAGCTCTGGAAACACCATATATTTT
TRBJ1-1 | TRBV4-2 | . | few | CASTPGRGNTEAFF | TGTGCCAGCACCCCCGGGCGGGGGAACACTGAAGCTTTCTTT
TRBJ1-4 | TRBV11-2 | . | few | CASSLDGTGINEKLFF | TGTGCCAGCAGCTTAGATGGGACCGGGATAAATGAAAAACTGTTTTTT
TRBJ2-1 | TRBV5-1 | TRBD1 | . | CASSPDRAANEQFF | TGCGCCAGCAGCCCGGACAGGGCCGCGAATGAGCAGTTCTTC
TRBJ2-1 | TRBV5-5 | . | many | CASSFWMLNEQFF | TGTGCCAGCAGCTTCTGGATGCTAAATGAGCAGTTCTTC
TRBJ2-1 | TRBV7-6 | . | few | CASSLRGLADYNEQFF | TGTGCCAGCAGCTTAAGGGGGCTAGCGGACTACAATGAGCAGTTCTTC
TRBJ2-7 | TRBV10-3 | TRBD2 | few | CAISDSSGVYYEQYF | TGTGCCATCAGTGATTCTAGCGGGGTGTACTACGAGCAGTACTTC
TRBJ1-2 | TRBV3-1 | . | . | CASSQDRASGYTF | TGTGCCAGCAGCCAAGACAGGGCAAGTGGCTACACCTTC
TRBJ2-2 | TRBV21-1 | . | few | CASSKFCRPNTGELFF | TGTGCCAGCAGCAAATTTTGTCGACCGAACACCGGGGAGCTGTTTTTT
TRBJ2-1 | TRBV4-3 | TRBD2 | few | CASSSPLAGGVNEQFF | TGCGCCAGCAGCTCACCACTAGCGGGGGGAGTCAATGAGCAGTTCTTC
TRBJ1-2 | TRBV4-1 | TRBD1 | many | CASSQGALGQAIYGYTF | TGCGCCAGCAGCCAAGGCGCCCTCGGACAGGCGATCTATGGCTACACCTTC
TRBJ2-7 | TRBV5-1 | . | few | CASRRQDLSYEQYF | TGCGCCAGCCGTCGGCAGGATCTCTCCTACGAGCAGTACTTC
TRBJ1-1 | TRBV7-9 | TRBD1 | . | CASSYRGQVGNTEAFF | TGTGCCAGCAGCTACCGGGGACAGGTTGGGAACACTGAAGCTTTCTTT
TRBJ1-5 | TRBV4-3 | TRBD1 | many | CASSRNRGRNQPQHF | TGCGCCAGCAGCCGAAATAGGGGGCGCAATCAGCCCCAGCATTTT
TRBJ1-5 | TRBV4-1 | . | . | CASSQVARANQPQHF | TGCGCCAGCAGTCAAGTGGCCAGGGCCAATCAGCCCCAGCATTTT
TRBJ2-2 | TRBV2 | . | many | CASTPGRGTGELFF | TGTGCCAGCACCCCCGGGCGCGGCACCGGGGAGCTGTTTTTT
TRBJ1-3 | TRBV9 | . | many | CASSVNGGSGNTIYF | TGTGCCAGCAGCGTGAACGGGGGCAGTGGAAACACCATATATTTT
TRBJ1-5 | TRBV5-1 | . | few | CASSPETGLGQPQHF | TGCGCCAGCAGCCCGGAGACAGGTCTTGGGCAGCCCCAGCATTTT
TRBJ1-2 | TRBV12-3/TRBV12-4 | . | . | CASTPQLGGDYGYTF | TGTGCCAGCACTCCACAATTGGGGGGGGACTATGGCTACACCTTC
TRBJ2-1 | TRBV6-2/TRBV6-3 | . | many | CASSVRVENEQFF | TGTGCCAGTTCGGTCAGGGTAGAGAATGAGCAGTTCTTC
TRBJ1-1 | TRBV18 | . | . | CASSQNYQAEAFF | TGTGCCAGCTCGCAAAATTATCAGGCTGAAGCTTTCTTT
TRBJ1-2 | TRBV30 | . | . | CAWSNGAYGYTF | TGTGCCTGGAGTAATGGGGCCTATGGCTACACCTTC
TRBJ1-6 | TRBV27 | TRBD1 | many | CASRDRRSSYNSPLHF | TGTGCCAGCAGGGACAGGAGGAGCTCCTATAATTCACCCCTCCACTTT
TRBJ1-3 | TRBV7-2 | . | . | CASSPQSSGNTIYF | TGTGCCAGCAGCCCTCAGTCGTCCGGAAACACCATATATTTT
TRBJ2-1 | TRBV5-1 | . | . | CASSLVSGFNEQFF | TGCGCCAGCAGCTTGGTTTCGGGTTTCAATGAGCAGTTCTTC
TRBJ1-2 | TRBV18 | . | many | CASSPGAGSNYGYTF | TGTGCCAGCTCACCAGGGGCAGGGTCGAACTATGGCTACACCTTC
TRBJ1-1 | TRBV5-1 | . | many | CASSLAGGYTEAFF | TGCGCCAGCAGCTTGGCCGGGGGGTACACTGAAGCTTTCTTT
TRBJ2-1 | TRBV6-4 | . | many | CASRPAADEYNEQFF | TGTGCCAGCAGGCCCGCGGCTGACGAGTACAATGAGCAGTTCTTC
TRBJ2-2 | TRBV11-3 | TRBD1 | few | CASSLRAGTARTGELFF | TGTGCCAGCAGCTTACGCGCCGGGACAGCGAGGACCGGGGAGCTGTTTTTT
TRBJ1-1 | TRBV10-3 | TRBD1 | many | CAIGGGGTNTEAFF | TGTGCCATCGGGGGAGGGGGCACGAACACTGAAGCTTTCTTT
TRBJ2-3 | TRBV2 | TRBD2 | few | CASSARAGESDTQYF | TGTGCCAGCAGTGCGCGGGCGGGGGAGTCAGATACGCAGTATTTT
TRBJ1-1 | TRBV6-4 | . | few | CASSDRDNTEAFF | TGTGCCAGCAGTGACCGGGACAACACTGAAGCTTTCTTT
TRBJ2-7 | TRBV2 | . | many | CASSVSGGPSYEQYF | TGTGCCAGCAGTGTATCCGGGGGGCCCTCCTACGAGCAGTACTTC
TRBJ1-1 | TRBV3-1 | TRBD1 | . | CASSQGRTGTEAFF | TGTGCCAGCAGCCAAGGCCGGACAGGGACCGAAGCTTTCTTT
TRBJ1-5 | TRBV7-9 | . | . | CASSPLSSGRIKSQPQHF | TGTGCCAGCAGCCCCCTATCTTCCGGGAGGATTAAGAGTCAGCCCCAGCATTTT
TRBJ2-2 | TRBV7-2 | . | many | CASSLTAPNTGELFF | TGTGCCAGCAGCTTAACGGCACCTAACACCGGGGAGCTGTTTTTT
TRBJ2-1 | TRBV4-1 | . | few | CASSQVPDSGKEQFF | TGCGCCAGCAGCCAAGTACCAGACTCCGGGAAAGAGCAGTTCTTC
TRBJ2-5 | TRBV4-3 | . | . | CASSPLGREETQYF | TGCGCCAGCAGCCCCCTTGGACGGGAAGAGACCCAGTACTTC
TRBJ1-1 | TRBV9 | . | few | CASGKRDTEAFF | TGTGCCAGCGGAAAGAGGGACACTGAAGCTTTCTTT
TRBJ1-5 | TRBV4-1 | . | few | CASSQGALTSGSNQPQHF | TGCGCCAGCAGCCAAGGGGCCTTAACCTCCGGAAGCAATCAGCCCCAGCATTTT
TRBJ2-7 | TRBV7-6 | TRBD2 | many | CASSSGGRARGEQYF | TGTGCCAGCAGCTCGGGGGGGCGAGCTCGGGGCGAGCAGTACTTC
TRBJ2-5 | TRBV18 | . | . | CASSSPGRQGETQYF | TGTGCCAGCTCATCGCCGGGACGACAAGGGGAGACCCAGTACTTC
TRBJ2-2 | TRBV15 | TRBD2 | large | CATSRDVEVLASGGTGELFF | TGTGCCACCAGCAGAGATGTAGAGGTGTTGGCTAGCGGGGGGACCGGGGAGCTGTTTTTT
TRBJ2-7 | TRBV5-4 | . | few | CASSGGTVYEQYF | TGTGCCAGCAGCGGGGGGACGGTCTACGAGCAGTACTTC
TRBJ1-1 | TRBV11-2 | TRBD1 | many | CASSMSTGKNTEAFF | TGTGCCAGCAGCATGTCGACAGGGAAGAACACTGAAGCTTTCTTT
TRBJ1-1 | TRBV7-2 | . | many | CASSSAGSFITEAFF | TGTGCCAGCAGCTCCGCCGGGAGTTTTATCACTGAAGCTTTCTTT
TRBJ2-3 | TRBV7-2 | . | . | CASSGGDKYTQYF | TGTGCCAGCAGCGGCGGGGATAAATATACGCAGTATTTT
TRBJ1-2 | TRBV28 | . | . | CASSLYGHYYGYTF | TGTGCCAGCAGTTTATACGGACACTACTATGGCTACACCTTC
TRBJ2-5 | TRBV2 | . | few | CARGRSQETQYF | TGTGCCAGGGGACGGAGCCAAGAGACCCAGTACTTC